Following are 9 T cell receptor beta chains from one sample sequenced in a study of OX40 agonist ivuxolimab in advanced cancers. The library came from the immunoSEQ multiplex PCR assay. In TCRdb, the immuneACCESS table is reduced to in-frame sequences with V and J assigned. These tables do not hold every clone; where another copy was compared, an unresolved V gene accounts for under half, and the others remain unexplained. Across this sample there are about 42,000 clones, with roughly 84% seen only once. In total, the top ten clones hold roughly 13% of the sample. This specimen was CD4+ or CD8+ T cells sorted from blood, taken in a trial of the OX40 agonist ivuxolimab. These receptors originate from an adult with an advanced solid tumor such as melanoma, head and neck, liver or kidney cancer.

The chain couples TRBV7-9 to TRBJ1-5; TRBD1 agrees at 12 bases. Germline V gene lookup returns CDR1 SEHNR and CDR2 FQNEAQ (reference sequence). V lost 3 bases, J lost 1 base, and 10 bases stayed unmatched. The CDR3 spans 19 residues. The CDR3 reads CASSFSPGQGAVSNQPQHF. CDR3 sequence (DNA): TGTGCCAGCAGCTTCTCACCGGGACAGGGGGCTGTAAGCAATCAGCCCCAGCATTTT.

The CDR3 nucleotides read TGCGCCAGCAGCTTAGCCAAGGGACTAGCGGGAGCCTACAATGAGCAGTTCTTC. Translation: CASSLAKGLAGAYNEQFF. The chain has TRBV5-1 and TRBJ2-1, with 14 positions matching TRBD2. CDR3 length: 18 amino acids. V shed 2 bases, J shed 2 bases, and the junction held 6 bases outside the gene matches. CDR1 SGHRS and CDR2 YFSETQ come from the germline V gene. Variable domain in full (rest from reference TRBV5-1 and TRBJ2-1): KAGVTQTPRYLIKTRGQQVTLSCSPISGHRSVSWYQQTPGQGLQFLFEYFSETQRNKGNFPGRFSGRQFSNSRSEMNVSTLELGDSALYLCASSLAKGLAGAYNEQFFGPGTRLTVL.

The gene calls are TRBV4-1 and TRBJ2-1; TRBD1 is a possible D gene (6 bases). The CDR3 runs 15 residues. CDR1 is MGHRA, CDR2 YSYEKL, per germline. The V end lost 1 base, the J end lost 9 bases, and 16 bases lay between the germline ends. The CDR3 is CASSQVSGALGEQFF. The CDR3 DNA is TGCGCCAGCAGCCAAGTATCAGGGGCACTAGGTGAGCAGTTCTTC.

The chain couples TRBV6-1 to TRBJ1-4, with D possibly TRBD1 on 6 matching bases. Trimming removed 0 bases from V and 4 bases from J, with 18 bases in between. The germline V gene encodes CDR1 MNHNS and CDR2 SASEGT. The CDR3 has 18 amino acids. The DNA for the CDR3 is TGTGCCAGCAGTGAAGCGCAGGGGACCGGGAGGGATAATGAAAAACTGTTTTTT. It encodes CASSEAQGTGRDNEKLFF.

The chain is built from TRBV5-1 and TRBJ1-5; 7 bases are a match to TRBD1. Germline CDR1 and CDR2: SGHRS and YFSETQ. There are 15 residues in the CDR3. J gave up 7 bases and V 4 bases, and 11 bases lay outside the gene matches. This CDR3 reads CASSVGTASGQPQHF. The CDR3 bases are TGCGCCAGCAGCGTCGGGACAGCGAGTGGACAGCCCCAGCATTTT. Using reference TRBV5-1 and TRBJ1-5 for the parts outside the CDR3, the full variable domain is KAGVTQTPRYLIKTRGQQVTLSCSPISGHRSVSWYQQTPGQGLQFLFEYFSETQRNKGNFPGRFSGRQFSNSRSEMNVSTLELGDSALYLCASSVGTASGQPQHFGDGTRLSIL.

The V call is TRBV7-9, the J call TRBJ2-3; D may correspond to TRBD1 or TRBD2 (5 bases each). V lost 3 bases, J lost 6 bases, and 22 bases lay in between. Germline V gene lookup returns CDR1 SEHNR and CDR2 FQNEAQ (reference sequence). There are 17 residues in the CDR3. The CDR3 here is CASSFTGPGRLRDTQYF. As DNA, the CDR3 is TGTGCCAGCAGCTTCACCGGCCCGGGACGCCTCAGGGATACGCAGTATTTT. The variable domain in full, with the rest retrieved from reference TRBV7-9 and TRBJ2-3, is DTGVSQNPRHKITKRGQNVTFRCDPISEHNRLYWYRQTLGQGPEFLTYFQNEAQLEKSRLLSDRFSAERPKGSFSTLEIQRTEQGDSAMYLCASSFTGPGRLRDTQYFGPGTRLTVL.

The CDR3 spells CASSYSRGQPQHF. The CDR3 bases are TGTGCCAGCAGTTACTCCAGGGGGCAGCCCCAGCATTTT. This chain joins TRBV6-5 and TRBJ1-5; 7 bases are shared with TRBD1. CDR1 is MNHEY and CDR2 is SVGAGI in the germline V gene. V lost 0 bases to trimming and J lost 7 bases; unmatched junction nucleotides: 0. There are 13 residues in the CDR3.

J is TRBJ1-1 and V is TRBV9; D is ambiguous. CDR1 is SGDLS and CDR2 is YYNGEE in the germline V gene. The CDR3 has 14 amino acids. Trimming took 0 bases from V and 7 from J, leaving 13 bases between them. The CDR3 region is CASSVELGSGEAFF. The DNA of the CDR3 is TGTGCCAGCAGCGTAGAGTTGGGGAGCGGTGAAGCTTTCTTT. Looking up the rest from reference TRBV9 and TRBJ1-1 gives the full variable domain: DSGVTQTPKHLITATGQRVTLRCSPRSGDLSVYWYQQSLDQGLQFLIQYYNGEERAKGNILERFSAQQFPDLHSELNLSSLELGDSALYFCASSVELGSGEAFFGQGTRLTVV.

CDR3 sequence (DNA): TGTGCCAGCAGCGTAGATCGGGGCGCAAGCTCCTACAATGAGCAGTTCTTC. Translation: CASSVDRGASSYNEQFF. This chain links TRBV9 with TRBJ2-1; D is perhaps TRBD1 or TRBD2 (5 bases each). Germline CDR1 reads SGDLS; CDR2 reads YYNGEE. The CDR3 is 17 residues long. V shed 0 bases and J shed 0 bases, with 13 bases lying between them.